Sequencing of this T cell receptor (beta chain) was carried out in a study of CD8 T cells in Susac syndrome. Study-wide background: Patients with Susac syndrome, at blood draw, were therapy-naive, on corticosteroids, or on intravenous immunoglobulin alone. Study-level points and caveats: Within Susac syndrome CD4+ T cell repertoires, clonal expansion was not evident.

It was negative isolation that provided the CD8+ and CD4+ T cells, whereas TEMRA cells were enriched by FACS. The germline V gene has CDR1 MGHDK and CDR2 SYGVNS. The CDR3 extends over 11 amino acids. With random hexamers, reverse transcription was performed on about 0.5 to 1 ug of RNA. TCRdb re-called the immunoSEQ multiplex PCR reads with MiXCR, one entry per CDR3 protein. This table holds 170,000 or so distinct CDR3 sequences, roughly 94% found once. On this clonotype: Its antigen is unidentified. The junction and the germline gene differ at one end; a read error may be behind it.

Sequenced input: CD4+ T cells from PBMCs. The sequence derives from a human donor with Susac syndrome. The gene calls are TRBV25-1 and TRBJ2-7, with D perhaps TRBD1 (6 bases). The CDR3 loop is CASSEAGVLNF. The CDR3 bases are TGTGCCAGCAGTGAGGCAGGGGTTTTGAACTTC.